These T cell receptor beta chains were read from a single sample in a study of monozygotic twins with inflammatory bowel disease. TCRdb reprocessed the 5' RACE reads, keeping one entry per CDR3 protein, no DNA. The sample has 420,000 or so distinct CDR3 sequences. Sample: blood. The origin of the receptors is a human donor with ulcerative colitis or Crohn's disease, or a healthy co-twin of an affected twin (not recorded which). Both conserved end residues are part of each CDR3.

CASSLIAGVRNEQFF	TRBV7-3	TRBJ2-1
CASSLAASGTDTQYF	TRBV5-1	TRBJ2-3
CASSVAKDGHRNTEAFF	TRBV9	TRBJ1-1
CASSRGRTGQETQYF	TRBV7-8	TRBJ2-5
CASSFGDNEQFF	TRBV5-6	TRBJ2-1
CATRLGGGRETQYF	TRBV10-2	TRBJ2-5
CASSWGQGFGQYF	TRBV7-6	TRBJ2-7
CASSFREPNTEAFF	TRBV27	TRBJ1-1
CASSLVRQGYEQYF	TRBV7-2	TRBJ2-7
CAIRGTGTYEQYF	TRBV10-3	TRBJ2-7